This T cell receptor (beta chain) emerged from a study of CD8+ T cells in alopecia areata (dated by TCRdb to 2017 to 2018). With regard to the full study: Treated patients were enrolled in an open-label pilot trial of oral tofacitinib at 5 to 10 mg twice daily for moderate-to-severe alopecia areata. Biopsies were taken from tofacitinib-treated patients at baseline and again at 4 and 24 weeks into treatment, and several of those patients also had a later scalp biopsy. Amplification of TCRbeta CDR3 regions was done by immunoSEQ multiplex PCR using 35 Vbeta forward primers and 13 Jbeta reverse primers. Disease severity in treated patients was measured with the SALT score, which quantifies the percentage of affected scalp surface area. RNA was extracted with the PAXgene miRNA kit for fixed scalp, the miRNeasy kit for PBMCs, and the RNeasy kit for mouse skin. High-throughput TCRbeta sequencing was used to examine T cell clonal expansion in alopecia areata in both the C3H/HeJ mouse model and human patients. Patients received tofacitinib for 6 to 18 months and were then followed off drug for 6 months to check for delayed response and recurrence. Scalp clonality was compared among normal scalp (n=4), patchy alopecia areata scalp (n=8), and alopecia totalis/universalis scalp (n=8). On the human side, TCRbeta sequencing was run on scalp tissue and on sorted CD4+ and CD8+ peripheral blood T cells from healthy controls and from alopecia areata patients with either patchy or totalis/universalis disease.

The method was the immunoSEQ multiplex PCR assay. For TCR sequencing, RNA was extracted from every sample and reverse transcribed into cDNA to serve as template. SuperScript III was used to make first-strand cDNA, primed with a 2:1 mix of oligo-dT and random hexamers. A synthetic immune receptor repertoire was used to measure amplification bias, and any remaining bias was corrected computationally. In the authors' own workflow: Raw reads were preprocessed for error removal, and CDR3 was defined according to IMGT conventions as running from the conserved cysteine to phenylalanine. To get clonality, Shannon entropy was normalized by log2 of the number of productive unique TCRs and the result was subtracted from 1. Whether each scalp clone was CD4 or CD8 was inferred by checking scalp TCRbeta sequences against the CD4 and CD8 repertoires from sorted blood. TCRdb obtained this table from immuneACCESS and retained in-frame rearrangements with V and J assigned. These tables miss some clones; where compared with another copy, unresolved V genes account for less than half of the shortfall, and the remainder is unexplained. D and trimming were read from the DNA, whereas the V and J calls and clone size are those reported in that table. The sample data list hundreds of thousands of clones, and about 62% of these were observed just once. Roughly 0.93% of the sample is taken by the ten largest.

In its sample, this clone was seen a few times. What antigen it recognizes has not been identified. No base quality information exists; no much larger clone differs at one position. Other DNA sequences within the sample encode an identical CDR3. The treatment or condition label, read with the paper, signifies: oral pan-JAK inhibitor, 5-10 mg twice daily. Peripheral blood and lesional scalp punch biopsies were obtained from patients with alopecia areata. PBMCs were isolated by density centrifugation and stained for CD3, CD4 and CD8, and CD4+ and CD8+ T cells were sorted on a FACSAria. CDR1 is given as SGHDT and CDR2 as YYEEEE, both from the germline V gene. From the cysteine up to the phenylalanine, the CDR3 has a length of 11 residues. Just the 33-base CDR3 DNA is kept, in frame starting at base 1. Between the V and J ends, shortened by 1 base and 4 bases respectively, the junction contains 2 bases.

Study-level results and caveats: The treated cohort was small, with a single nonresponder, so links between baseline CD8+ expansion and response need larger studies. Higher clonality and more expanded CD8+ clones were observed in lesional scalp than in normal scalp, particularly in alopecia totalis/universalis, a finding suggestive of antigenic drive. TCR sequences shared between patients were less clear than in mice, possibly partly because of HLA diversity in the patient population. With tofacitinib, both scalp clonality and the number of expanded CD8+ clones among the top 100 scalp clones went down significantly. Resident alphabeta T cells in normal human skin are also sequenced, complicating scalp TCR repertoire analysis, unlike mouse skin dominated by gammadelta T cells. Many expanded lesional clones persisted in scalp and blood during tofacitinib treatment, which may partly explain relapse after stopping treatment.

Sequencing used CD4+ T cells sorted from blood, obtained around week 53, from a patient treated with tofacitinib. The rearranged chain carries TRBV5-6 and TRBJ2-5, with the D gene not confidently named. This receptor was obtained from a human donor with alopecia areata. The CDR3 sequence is CASSLLETQYF. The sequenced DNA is TGTGCCAGCAGCTTGCTAGAGACCCAGTACTTC.